This note documents a single T cell receptor beta chain sequence. This sample was included in a study of blood T cell repertoires in COVID-19. V was clipped by 2 bases and J by 2 bases, with 9 bases between them. The CDR3 has 14 amino acids. CDR1 MNHEY and CDR2 SVGEGT come from the germline V gene. Generated by immunoSEQ multiplex PCR, the TCRdb table keeps only in-frame clones and is missing some. The profile covers about 100,000 clones, with more than 75% appearing a single time and about 6.9% taken by the ten largest. Sequencing was done on a sample of peripheral blood. The TCR comes from a young man in a cohort sampled during active COVID-19. The V call is TRBV6-2 or TRBV6-3, the J call TRBJ1-1; no definite D call. In DNA form, the CDR3 reads TGTGCCAGCAGTTACCCAGGTCCAAACACTGAAGCTTTCTTT. This codes for CASSYPGPNTEAFF.